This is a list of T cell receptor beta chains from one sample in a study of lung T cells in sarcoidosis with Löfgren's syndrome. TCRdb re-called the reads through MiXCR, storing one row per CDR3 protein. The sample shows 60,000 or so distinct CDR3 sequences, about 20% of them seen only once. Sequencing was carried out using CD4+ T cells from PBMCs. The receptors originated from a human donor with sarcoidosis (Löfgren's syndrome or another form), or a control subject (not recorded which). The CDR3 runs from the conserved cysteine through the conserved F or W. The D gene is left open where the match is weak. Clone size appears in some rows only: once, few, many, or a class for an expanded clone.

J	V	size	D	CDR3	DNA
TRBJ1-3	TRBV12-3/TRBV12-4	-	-	CASSLASGSGNTIYF	TGTGCCAGCAGTTTAGCGTCCGGTTCTGGAAACACCATATATTTT
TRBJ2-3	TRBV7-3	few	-	CASSLSPPAITDTQYF	TGTGCCAGCAGCTTATCCCCACCAGCCATCACAGATACGCAGTATTTT
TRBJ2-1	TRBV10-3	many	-	CAISRDREQFF	TGTGCCATCAGTAGGGACCGTGAGCAGTTCTTC
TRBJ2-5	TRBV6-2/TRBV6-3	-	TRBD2	CASSRLAETQYF	TGTGCCAGCAGTCGACTAGCGGAGACCCAGTACTTC
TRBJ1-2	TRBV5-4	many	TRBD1	CASSRTGNYGYTF	TGTGCCAGCAGCCGGACAGGGAACTATGGCTACACCTTC
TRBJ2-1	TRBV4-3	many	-	CASSQQGRGEQFF	TGCGCCAGCAGCCAACAGGGGAGAGGTGAGCAGTTCTTC
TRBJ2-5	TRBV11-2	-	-	CASSLLRGAETQYF	TGTGCCAGCAGCTTATTGCGGGGAGCGGAGACCCAGTACTTC
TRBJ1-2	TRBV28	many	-	CASSLSREGGGYTF	TGTGCCAGCAGTTTGAGCAGGGAGGGAGGAGGCTACACCTTC
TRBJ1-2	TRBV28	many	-	CASSPLRRGDGYTF	TGTGCCAGCAGTCCTCTGAGGAGGGGAGATGGCTACACCTTC
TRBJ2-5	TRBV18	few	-	CASSPGRRETQYF	TGTGCCAGCTCACCAGGGAGGAGAGAGACCCAGTACTTC
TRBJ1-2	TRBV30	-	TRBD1	CAWSFGQGALDGYTF	TGCGCCTGGAGTTTCGGACAGGGGGCGCTGGATGGCTACACCTTC
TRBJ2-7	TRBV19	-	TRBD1	CASTPGTGTGEYEQYF	TGTGCCAGTACCCCAGGAACCGGGACAGGGGAGTACGAGCAGTACTTC
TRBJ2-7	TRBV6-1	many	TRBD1	CASADGQGRSYEQYF	TGTGCCAGCGCCGACGGACAGGGACGTTCCTACGAGCAGTACTTC
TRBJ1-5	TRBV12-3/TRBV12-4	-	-	CASGTGGGQPQHF	TGTGCCAGCGGTACAGGCGGTGGGCAGCCCCAGCATTTT
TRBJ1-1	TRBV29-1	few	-	CSVEKRTTERAFF	TGCAGCGTTGAAAAGAGGACCACCGAGCGGGCTTTCTTT
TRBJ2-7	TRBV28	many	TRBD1	CASMYRGQSYEQYF	TGTGCCAGCATGTACAGGGGTCAATCCTACGAGCAGTACTTC
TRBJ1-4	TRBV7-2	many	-	CASSPGQPNEKLFF	TGTGCCAGCAGCCCCGGACAGCCTAATGAAAAACTGTTTTTT
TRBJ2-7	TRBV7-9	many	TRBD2	CASSGRTSGNYEQYF	TGTGCCAGCAGCGGCCGGACTAGCGGGAACTACGAGCAGTACTTC
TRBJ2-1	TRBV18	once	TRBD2	CASSPGLAAHEQFF	TGTGCCAGCTCACCGGGACTAGCGGCCCATGAGCAGTTCTTC
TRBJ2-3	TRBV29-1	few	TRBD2	CSVEDGSSGSTDTQYF	TGCAGCGTTGAAGATGGTTCTAGCGGTAGCACAGATACGCAGTATTTT
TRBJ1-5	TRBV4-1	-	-	CASSQDVIRVEQPQHF	TGCGCCAGCAGCCAAGATGTGATCAGGGTAGAGCAGCCCCAGCATTTT
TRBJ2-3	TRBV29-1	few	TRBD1	CSARGLTDTQYF	TGCAGCGCTAGGGGGCTCACAGATACGCAGTATTTT
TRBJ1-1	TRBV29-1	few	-	CSVERGNTEAFF	TGCAGCGTTGAAAGGGGGAACACTGAAGCTTTCTTT
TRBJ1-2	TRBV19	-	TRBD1	CASSSHTGAEVYGYTF	TGTGCCAGTAGTTCTCACACAGGGGCCGAAGTCTATGGCTACACCTTC
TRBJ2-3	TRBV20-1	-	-	CSAPTTGGLDTQYF	TGCAGTGCGCCCACGACGGGGGGCCTGGATACGCAGTATTTT
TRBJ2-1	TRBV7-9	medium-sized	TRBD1	CASSPGTGTNEQFF	TGTGCCAGCAGCCCCGGGACAGGGACCAATGAGCAGTTCTTC
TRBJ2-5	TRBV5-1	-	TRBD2	CASSFTGLRGSGKGETQYF	TGCGCCAGCAGCTTCACAGGGTTGCGGGGTAGCGGGAAAGGAGAGACCCAGTACTTC
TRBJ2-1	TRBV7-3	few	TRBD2	CASSPGLAVNSYNEQFF	TGTGCCAGCAGCCCCGGACTAGCGGTTAACTCCTACAATGAGCAGTTCTTC
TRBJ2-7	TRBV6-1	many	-	CASSFRRYSYEQYF	TGTGCCAGCAGTTTCCGGCGGTACTCCTACGAGCAGTACTTC
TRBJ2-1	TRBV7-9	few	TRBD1	CASSLSPGQGFF	TGTGCCAGCAGCTTATCTCCGGGACAGGGGTTCTTC
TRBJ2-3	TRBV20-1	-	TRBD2	CSARVVAGEKVTDTQYF	TGCAGTGCTAGAGTGGTAGCGGGGGAGAAAGTCACAGATACGCAGTATTTT
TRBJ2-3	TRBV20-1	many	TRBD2	CSASLGGAGTDTQYF	TGCAGTGCTAGCCTCGGGGGGGCGGGCACAGATACGCAGTATTTT
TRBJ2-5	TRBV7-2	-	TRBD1	CASSEGQTSETQYF	TGTGCCAGCAGCGAGGGACAGACATCGGAGACCCAGTACTTC
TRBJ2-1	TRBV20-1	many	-	CSATGKIYNEQFF	TGCAGTGCTACAGGGAAGATTTACAATGAGCAGTTCTTC
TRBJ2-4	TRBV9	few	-	CASSEGPGIQYF	TGTGCCAGCAGCGAGGGGCCAGGCATTCAGTACTTC
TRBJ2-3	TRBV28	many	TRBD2	CASSYGTSGGADTQYF	TGTGCCAGCAGCTACGGGACTAGCGGGGGGGCAGATACGCAGTATTTT
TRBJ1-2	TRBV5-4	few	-	CAARAGLTENYGYTF	TGTGCCGCAAGGGCAGGGCTCACCGAAAACTATGGCTACACCTTC
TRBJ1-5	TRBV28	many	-	CASSFYRDSNQPQHF	TGTGCCAGCAGTTTTTACAGGGATAGCAATCAGCCCCAGCATTTT
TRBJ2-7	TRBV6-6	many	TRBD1	CASSYPGQGNYEQYF	TGTGCCAGCAGTTACCCGGGACAGGGAAACTACGAGCAGTACTTC
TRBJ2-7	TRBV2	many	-	CASSENRVSYEQYF	TGTGCCAGCAGTGAAAATAGGGTCTCCTACGAGCAGTACTTC
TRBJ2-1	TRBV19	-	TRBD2	CASSPRLAGGNEQFF	TGTGCCAGTAGTCCGAGGCTAGCGGGAGGCAATGAGCAGTTCTTC
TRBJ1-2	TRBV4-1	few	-	CASSQGGRGDNYGYTF	TGCGCCAGCAGCCAAGGGGGAAGGGGGGATAACTATGGCTACACCTTC
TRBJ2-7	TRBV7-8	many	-	CASSYLGTSLYEQYF	TGTGCCAGCAGCTACCTGGGGACATCACTCTACGAGCAGTACTTC
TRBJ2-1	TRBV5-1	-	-	CASSLVGVSYNEQIF	TGCGCCAGCAGCTTGGTTGGGGTCTCCTACAATGAGCAGATCTTC
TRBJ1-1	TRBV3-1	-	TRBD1	CASSQTGSSAFF	TGTGCCAGCAGCCAGACAGGGAGTTCTGCTTTCTTT
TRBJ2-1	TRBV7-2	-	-	CASSKLVGSSYNEQFF	TGTGCCAGCAGCAAGCTTGTCGGGAGCTCCTACAATGAGCAGTTCTTC
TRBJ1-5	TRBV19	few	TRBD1	CASSISTGGGNQPQHF	TGTGCCAGTAGTATTTCGACAGGGGGTGGCAATCAGCCCCAGCATTTT
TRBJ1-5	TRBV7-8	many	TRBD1	CASSPLGQGMSNQPQHF	TGTGCCAGCAGCCCGCTGGGACAGGGTATGAGCAATCAGCCCCAGCATTTT
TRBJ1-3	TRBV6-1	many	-	CASSSRQLGAIYF	TGTGCCAGCAGTTCAAGACAACTCGGCGCCATATATTTT
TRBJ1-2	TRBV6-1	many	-	CASGTSGYYGYTF	TGTGCCAGCGGAACCTCCGGGTACTATGGCTACACCTTC
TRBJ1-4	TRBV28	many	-	CASRLGLDEKLFF	TGTGCCAGCAGATTGGGGTTAGATGAAAAACTGTTTTTT
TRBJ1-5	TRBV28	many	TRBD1	CASRSGGSGNQPQHF	TGTGCCAGCAGGTCAGGGGGCTCGGGCAATCAGCCCCAGCATTTT
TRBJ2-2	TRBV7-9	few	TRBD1	CASSTPRGQGVDTGELFF	TGTGCCAGCAGCACTCCGCGAGGACAGGGAGTCGACACCGGGGAGCTGTTTTTT
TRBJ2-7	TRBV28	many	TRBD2	CASSLSLELALSYEQYF	TGTGCCAGCAGTTTAAGTCTTGAACTAGCGCTTTCCTACGAGCAGTACTTC
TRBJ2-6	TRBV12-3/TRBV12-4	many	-	CASSFSGANVLTF	TGTGCCAGCAGTTTCTCTGGGGCCAACGTCCTGACTTTC
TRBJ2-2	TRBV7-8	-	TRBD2	CASSPGLAGNTGELFF	TGTGCCAGCAGCCCCGGGCTAGCGGGGAACACCGGGGAGCTGTTTTTT
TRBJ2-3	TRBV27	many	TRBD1	CASSAGGADTDTQYF	TGTGCCAGCAGTGCAGGGGGCGCCGACACAGATACGCAGTATTTT
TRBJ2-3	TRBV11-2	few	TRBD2	CASSLVVSGGLTDTQYF	TGTGCCAGCAGCTTAGTAGTTAGCGGGGGTCTCACAGATACGCAGTATTTT